These T cell receptor beta chains were read from a single sample in a study of blood T cell repertoires in COVID-19. Sequencing was performed with immunoSEQ multiplex PCR; in TCRdb, only in-frame clones are kept and a portion is missing. The table includes fewer than 150,000 clones, approximately 84% detected once. Source material: peripheral blood. The receptors shown here come from a human donor in a cohort sampled during active COVID-19. Each CDR3 is given with its conserved first and last residue. The D gene is left open where the match is weak. Rows give clone size only sometimes, using once, few, many, or a class for an expanded clone.

d_call	v_call	j_call	clone_size	cdr3_aa	cdr3_nt
NA	TRBV11-3	TRBJ2-7	NA	CASSLGGTGPSEQYF	TGTGCCAGCAGCTTAGGGGGAACAGGGCCCAGCGAGCAGTACTTC
TRBD1	TRBV10-3	TRBJ1-2	NA	CAISGSGTGPGYTF	TGTGCCATCAGTGGGTCAGGGACAGGCCCAGGCTACACCTTC
NA	TRBV18	TRBJ2-1	NA	CASSLSYNEQFF	TGTGCCAGCTCTCTCTCCTACAATGAGCAGTTCTTC
TRBD1	TRBV5-1	TRBJ1-2	NA	CASSWGSGGGGYTF	TGCGCCAGCAGCTGGGGATCAGGGGGAGGTGGCTACACCTTC
TRBD2	TRBV9	TRBJ2-5	NA	CASSVAASGGSQETQYF	TGTGCCAGCAGCGTAGCGGCTAGCGGGGGGAGTCAAGAGACCCAGTACTTC
TRBD1	TRBV6-5	TRBJ1-2	NA	CASRTTGKNYGYTF	TGTGCCAGCAGGACGACAGGGAAGAACTATGGCTACACCTTC
TRBD1	TRBV5-1	TRBJ1-1	NA	CASSLDVGTGIRYTEAFF	TGCGCCAGCAGCTTGGATGTCGGGACAGGGATCAGGTACACTGAAGCTTTCTTT
NA	TRBV4-2	TRBJ2-7	NA	CASSPEGGDSSYEQYF	TGTGCCAGCAGCCCCGAGGGCGGGGATAGCTCCTACGAGCAGTACTTC
TRBD1	TRBV7-3	TRBJ2-7	NA	CASSLTGTGRHEQYF	TGTGCCAGCAGCTTAACGGGGACAGGGAGACACGAGCAGTACTTC
TRBD1	TRBV6-4	TRBJ1-1	NA	CASSATGSSTEAFF	TGTGCCAGCAGTGCGACAGGGAGTAGCACTGAAGCTTTCTTT
NA	TRBV6-6	TRBJ2-3	NA	CASSYSTVQTGDTQYF	TGTGCCAGCAGTTACTCGACAGTCCAAACCGGAGATACGCAGTATTTT
TRBD1	TRBV7-9	TRBJ2-5	NA	CASSRGQGLREETQYF	TGTGCCAGCAGCCGCGGACAGGGCCTTAGGGAAGAGACCCAGTACTTC
NA	TRBV7-6	TRBJ1-3	NA	CASSRQGSFSGNTIYF	TGTGCCAGCAGCCGTCAGGGATCTTTCTCTGGAAACACCATATATTTT
NA	TRBV5-1	TRBJ2-7	NA	CASSSLTGAQYEQYF	TGCGCCAGCAGCTCGTTGACAGGAGCCCAGTACGAGCAGTACTTC
NA	TRBV6-2/TRBV6-3	TRBJ1-1	few	CASSYLRNTEAFF	TGTGCCAGCAGTTACCTCAGAAACACTGAAGCTTTCTTT
NA	TRBV25-1	TRBJ1-6	few	CASSPGDYSPLHF	TGTGCCAGCAGTCCGGGGGATTATTCACCCCTCCACTTT
TRBD1	TRBV30	TRBJ1-2	NA	CAWSVQGANGYTF	TGTGCCTGGAGTGTACAGGGGGCGAATGGCTACACCTTC
NA	TRBV5-1	TRBJ1-5	NA	CASSSVPRDSNQPQHF	TGCGCCAGCAGCTCGGTACCCAGGGATAGCAATCAGCCCCAGCATTTT
TRBD1	TRBV30	TRBJ2-1	few	CAWVNRGRTEQFF	TGTGCCTGGGTCAACAGGGGGCGAACGGAGCAGTTCTTC
NA	TRBV19	TRBJ2-5	NA	CASRTGLQETQYF	TGTGCCAGTAGGACGGGACTTCAAGAGACCCAGTACTTC
TRBD2	TRBV19	TRBJ2-3	NA	CASSTLLAGGTDTQYF	TGTGCCAGTAGTACCCTCCTAGCGGGGGGGACAGATACGCAGTATTTT
NA	TRBV19	TRBJ1-5	NA	CASSTDGTPNQPQHF	TGTGCCAGTAGTACCGACGGGACACCTAATCAGCCCCAGCATTTT
NA	TRBV29-1	TRBJ1-2	NA	CSVEDHPVPRGYTF	TGCAGCGTTGAAGATCACCCTGTCCCGCGGGGCTACACCTTC
NA	TRBV21-1	TRBJ2-7	NA	CASSKGDRATYEQYF	TGTGCCAGCAGCAAAGGGGACAGGGCGACCTACGAGCAGTACTTC
NA	TRBV12-3/TRBV12-4	TRBJ1-2	NA	CASSLTGNYGYTF	TGTGCCAGCAGTTTAACAGGGAACTATGGCTACACCTTC
NA	TRBV5-6	TRBJ2-7	NA	CASSPRSREQYF	TGTGCCAGCAGCCCCAGATCTAGGGAGCAGTACTTC
TRBD1	TRBV7-9	TRBJ2-1	NA	CASSRTGSYNEQFF	TGTGCCAGCAGCCGGACAGGGTCCTACAATGAGCAGTTCTTC
NA	TRBV5-6	TRBJ2-4	NA	CASSLAGSRDIQYF	TGTGCCAGCAGCTTGGCAGGGTCTAGGGACATTCAGTACTTC
TRBD2	TRBV7-9	TRBJ2-3	NA	CASSLGSSGVDTQYF	TGTGCCAGCAGCTTAGGCTCTAGCGGGGTTGATACGCAGTATTTT
NA	TRBV3-1/TRBV3-2	TRBJ1-5	NA	CASSQDSAGDQPQHF	TGTGCCAGCAGCCAAGATTCGGCAGGGGATCAGCCCCAGCATTTT
NA	TRBV2	TRBJ2-3	NA	CASSEVGTRSTDTQYF	TGTGCCAGCAGTGAAGTAGGGACAAGGAGCACAGATACGCAGTATTTT
TRBD1	TRBV19	TRBJ1-1	NA	CASSIGDSLNTEAFF	TGTGCCAGTAGCATTGGGGACAGCTTGAACACTGAAGCTTTCTTT
NA	TRBV4-2	TRBJ1-1	NA	CASSQPSGAPLFF	TGTGCCAGCAGCCAACCGTCAGGTGCCCCCCTTTTCTTT
TRBD2	TRBV13	TRBJ2-1	NA	CASSLRLAGLSEQFF	TGTGCCAGCAGCTTACGCCTAGCGGGGCTTAGTGAGCAGTTCTTC
TRBD1	TRBV6-5	TRBJ1-2	NA	CASSSPGTGKSGYTF	TGTGCCAGCAGTTCCCCCGGGACAGGGAAAAGTGGCTACACCTTC